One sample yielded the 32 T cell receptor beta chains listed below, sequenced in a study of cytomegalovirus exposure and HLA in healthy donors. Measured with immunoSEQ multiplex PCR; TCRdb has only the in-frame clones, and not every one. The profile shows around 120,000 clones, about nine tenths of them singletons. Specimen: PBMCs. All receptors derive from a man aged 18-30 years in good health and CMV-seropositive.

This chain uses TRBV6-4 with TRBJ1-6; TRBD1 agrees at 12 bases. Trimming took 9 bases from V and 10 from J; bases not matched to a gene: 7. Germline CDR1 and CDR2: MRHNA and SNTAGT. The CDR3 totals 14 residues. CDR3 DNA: TGTGCCAGTGACTCTGGGACAGGGGGCTCACCCCTCCACTTT. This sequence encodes CASDSGTGGSPLHF.

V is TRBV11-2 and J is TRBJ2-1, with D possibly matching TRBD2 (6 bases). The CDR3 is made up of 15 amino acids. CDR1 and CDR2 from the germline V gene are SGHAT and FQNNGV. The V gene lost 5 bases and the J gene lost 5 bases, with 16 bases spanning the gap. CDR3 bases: TGTGCCAGCAGCCAACCAGGGCCTAGCGACAATGAGCAGTTCTTC. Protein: CASSQPGPSDNEQFF.

CDR3 nucleotide sequence: TGTGCCAGCAGTGAATGGGACAGGGGCGAGATTAACTATGGCTACACCTTC. Encoded protein: CASSEWDRGEINYGYTF. V and J are TRBV2 and TRBJ1-2; TRBD1 agrees at 10 bases. V trimming: 2 bases; J trimming: 1 base; junction bases outside the gene matches: 7. The CDR3 is 17 residues long. CDR1 SNHLY and CDR2 FYNNEI come from the germline V gene.

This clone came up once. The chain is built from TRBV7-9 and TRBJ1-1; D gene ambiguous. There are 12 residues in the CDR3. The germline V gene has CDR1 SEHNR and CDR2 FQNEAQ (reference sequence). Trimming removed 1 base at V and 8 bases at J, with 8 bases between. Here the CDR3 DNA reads TGTGCCAGCAGCTTAGATCAGGCAGAAGCTTTCTTT. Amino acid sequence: CASSLDQAEAFF. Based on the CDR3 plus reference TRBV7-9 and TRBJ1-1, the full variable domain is DTGVSQNPRHKITKRGQNVTFRCDPISEHNRLYWYRQTLGQGPEFLTYFQNEAQLEKSRLLSDRFSAERPKGSFSTLEIQRTEQGDSAMYLCASSLDQAEAFFGQGTRLTVV.

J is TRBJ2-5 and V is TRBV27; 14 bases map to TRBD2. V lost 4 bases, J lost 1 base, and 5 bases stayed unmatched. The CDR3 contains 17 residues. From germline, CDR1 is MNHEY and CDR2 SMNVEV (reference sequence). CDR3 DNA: TGTGCCAGCAGTTCACCGGGACTAGCGGGGGCCCAAGAGACCCAGTACTTC. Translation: CASSSPGLAGAQETQYF.

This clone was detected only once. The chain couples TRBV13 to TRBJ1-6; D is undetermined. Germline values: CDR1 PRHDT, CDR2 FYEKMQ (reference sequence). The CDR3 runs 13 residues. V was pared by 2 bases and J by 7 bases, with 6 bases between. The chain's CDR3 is CASSLSQNSPLHF. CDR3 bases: TGTGCCAGCAGCTTAAGTCAGAATTCACCCCTCCACTTT.

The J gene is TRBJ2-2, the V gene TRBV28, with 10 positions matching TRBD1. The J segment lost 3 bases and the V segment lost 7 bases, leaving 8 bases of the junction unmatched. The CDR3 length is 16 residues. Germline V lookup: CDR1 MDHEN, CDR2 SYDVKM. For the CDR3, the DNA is TGTGCCAGCACCGCCGACAGGGGGCCGTACACCGGGGAGCTGTTTTTT. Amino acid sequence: CASTADRGPYTGELFF.

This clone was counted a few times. The CDR3 sequence is CASSPGEGGNTEAFF. CDR3 in DNA: TGTGCCAGCAGCCCAGGCGAGGGAGGAAACACTGAAGCTTTCTTT. V gene TRBV11-2 combines with J gene TRBJ1-1; D is unclear. Germline CDR1 reads SGHAT; CDR2 reads FQNNGV. This CDR3 spans 15 amino acids. V shed 5 bases and J shed 2 bases, with 15 bases lying between them.

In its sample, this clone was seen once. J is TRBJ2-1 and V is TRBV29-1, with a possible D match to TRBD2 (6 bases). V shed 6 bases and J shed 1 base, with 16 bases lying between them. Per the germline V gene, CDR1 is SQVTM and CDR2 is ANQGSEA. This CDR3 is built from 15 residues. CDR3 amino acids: CSVGGGTGSYNEQFF. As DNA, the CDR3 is TGCAGCGTCGGTGGGGGGACTGGTTCCTACAATGAGCAGTTCTTC.

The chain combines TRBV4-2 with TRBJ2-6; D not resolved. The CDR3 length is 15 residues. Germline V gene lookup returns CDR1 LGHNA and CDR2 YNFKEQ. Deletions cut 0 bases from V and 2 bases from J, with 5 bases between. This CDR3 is CASSQESAGANVLTF. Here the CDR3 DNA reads TGTGCCAGCAGCCAAGAGTCGGCTGGGGCCAACGTCCTGACTTTC.

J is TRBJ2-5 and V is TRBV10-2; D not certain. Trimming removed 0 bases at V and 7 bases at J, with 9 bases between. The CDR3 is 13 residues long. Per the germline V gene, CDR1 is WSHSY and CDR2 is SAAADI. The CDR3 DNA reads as TGCGCCAGCAGTGAGTCGACACCCGGGACCCAGTACTTC. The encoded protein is CASSESTPGTQYF.

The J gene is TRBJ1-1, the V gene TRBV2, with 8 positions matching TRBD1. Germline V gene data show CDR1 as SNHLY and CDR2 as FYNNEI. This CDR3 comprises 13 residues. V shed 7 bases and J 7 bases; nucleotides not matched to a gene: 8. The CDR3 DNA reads TGTGCCAGCAAATTACAGGGGGTTTATGAAGCTTTCTTT. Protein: CASKLQGVYEAFF.

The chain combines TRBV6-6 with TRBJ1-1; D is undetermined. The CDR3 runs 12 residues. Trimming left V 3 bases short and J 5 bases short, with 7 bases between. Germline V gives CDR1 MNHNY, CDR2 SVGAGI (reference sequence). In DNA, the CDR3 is TGTGCCAGCAGTTATGGGGAGACTGAAGCTTTCTTT. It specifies CASSYGETEAFF.

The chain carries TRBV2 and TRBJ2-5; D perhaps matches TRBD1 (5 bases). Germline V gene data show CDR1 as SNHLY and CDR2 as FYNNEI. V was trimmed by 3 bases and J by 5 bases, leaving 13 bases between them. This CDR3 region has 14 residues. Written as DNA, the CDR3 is TGTGCCAGCAGTGACCAAAGGGGCTGGGAGACCCAGTACTTC. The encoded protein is CASSDQRGWETQYF.

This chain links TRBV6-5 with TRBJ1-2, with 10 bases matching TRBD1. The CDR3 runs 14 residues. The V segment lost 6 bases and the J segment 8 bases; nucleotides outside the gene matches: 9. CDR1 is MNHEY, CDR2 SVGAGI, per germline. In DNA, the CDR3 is TGTGCCAGCAGCCGAGCGGGACAGGGGACCGGCTACACCTTC. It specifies CASSRAGQGTGYTF.

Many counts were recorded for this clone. CDR3 amino acids: CASSGRTSGGAGEEQFF. The CDR3 DNA reads TGTGCCAGCAGCGGACGGACTAGCGGGGGCGCTGGGGAGGAGCAGTTCTTC. The chain combines TRBV7-2 with TRBJ2-1; 13 positions agree with TRBD2. V was pared by 5 bases and J by 10 bases, with 14 bases of the junction left unmatched. There are 17 residues in the CDR3. Germline V gives CDR1 SGHTA, CDR2 FQGNSA.

The CDR3 spells CASSNRDTFNYGYTF. The CDR3 DNA follows: TGTGCCAGCAGTAATAGGGACACTTTCAACTATGGCTACACCTTC. The chain recombines TRBV6-5 with TRBJ1-2; D is perhaps TRBD1 (6 bases). Germline loops: CDR1 MNHEY, CDR2 SVGAGI. The CDR3 totals 15 residues. Trimming took 5 bases from V and 2 from J, leaving 15 bases between them.

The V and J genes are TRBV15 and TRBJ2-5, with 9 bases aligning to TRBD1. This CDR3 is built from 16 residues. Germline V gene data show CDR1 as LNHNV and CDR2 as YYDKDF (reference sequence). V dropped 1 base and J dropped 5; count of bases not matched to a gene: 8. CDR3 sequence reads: CATSRVHRGLGETQYF. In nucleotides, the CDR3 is TGTGCCACCAGCAGAGTGCACAGGGGGCTCGGGGAGACCCAGTACTTC.

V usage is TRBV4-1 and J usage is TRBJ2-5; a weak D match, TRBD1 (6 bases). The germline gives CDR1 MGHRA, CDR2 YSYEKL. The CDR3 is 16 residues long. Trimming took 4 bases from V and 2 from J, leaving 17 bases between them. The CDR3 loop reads CASSRNSDSQQETQYF. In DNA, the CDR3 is TGCGCCAGCAGCCGGAACTCGGACAGCCAACAAGAGACCCAGTACTTC.

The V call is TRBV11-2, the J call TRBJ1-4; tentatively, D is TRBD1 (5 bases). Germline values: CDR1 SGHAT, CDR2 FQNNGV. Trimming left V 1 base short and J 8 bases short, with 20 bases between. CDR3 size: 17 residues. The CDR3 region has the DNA TGTGCCAGCAGCTTAGCCCAACGGCTGGGGCGGACCGAAAAACTGTTTTTT. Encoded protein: CASSLAQRLGRTEKLFF.

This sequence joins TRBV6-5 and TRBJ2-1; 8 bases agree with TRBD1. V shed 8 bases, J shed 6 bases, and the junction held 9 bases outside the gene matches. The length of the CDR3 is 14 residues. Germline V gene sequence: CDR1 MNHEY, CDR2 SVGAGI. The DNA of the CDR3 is TGTGCCAGCTCCTCAGGGGGCGCAAGCAATGAGCAGTTCTTC. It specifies CASSSGGASNEQFF.

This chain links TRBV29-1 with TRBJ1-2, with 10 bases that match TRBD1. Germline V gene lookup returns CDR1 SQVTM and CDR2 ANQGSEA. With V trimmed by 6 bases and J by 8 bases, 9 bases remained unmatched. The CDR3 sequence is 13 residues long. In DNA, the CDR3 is TGCAGCGTCAAGGGACAGGGGACGAAGGGCTACACCTTC. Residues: CSVKGQGTKGYTF. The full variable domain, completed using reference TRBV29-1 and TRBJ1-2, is SAVISQKPSRDICQRGTSLTIQCQVDSQVTMMFWYRQQPGQSLTLIATANQGSEATYESGFVIDKFPISRPNLTFSTLTVSNMSPEDSSIYLCSVKGQGTKGYTFGSGTRLTVV.

The CDR3 loop reads CASSFPGDEAFF. Here the CDR3 DNA reads TGTGCCAGCAGTTTCCCAGGGGATGAAGCTTTCTTT. The gene calls are TRBV6-6 and TRBJ1-1; maybe TRBD1 (6 bases). This CDR3 is built from 12 residues. The V end lost 4 bases, the J end lost 7 bases, and 10 bases lay between the germline ends. In germline, CDR1 is MNHNY, CDR2 SVGAGI (reference sequence).

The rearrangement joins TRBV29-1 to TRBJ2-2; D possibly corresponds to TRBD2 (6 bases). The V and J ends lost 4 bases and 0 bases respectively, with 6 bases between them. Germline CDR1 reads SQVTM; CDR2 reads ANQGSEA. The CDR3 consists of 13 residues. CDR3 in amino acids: CSVGGANTGELFF. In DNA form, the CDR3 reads TGCAGCGTTGGCGGGGCGAACACCGGGGAGCTGTTTTTT.

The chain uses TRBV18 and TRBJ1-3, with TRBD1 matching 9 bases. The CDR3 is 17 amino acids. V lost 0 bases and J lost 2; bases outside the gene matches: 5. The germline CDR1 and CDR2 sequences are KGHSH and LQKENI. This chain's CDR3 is CASSPPEDRGAGNTIYF. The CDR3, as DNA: TGTGCCAGCTCACCACCGGAGGACAGGGGCGCTGGAAACACCATATATTTT.

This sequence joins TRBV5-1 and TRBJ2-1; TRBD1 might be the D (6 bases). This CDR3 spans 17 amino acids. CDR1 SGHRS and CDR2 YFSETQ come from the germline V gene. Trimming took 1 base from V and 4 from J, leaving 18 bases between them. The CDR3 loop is CASSLPRDLQGYNEQFF. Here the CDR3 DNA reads TGCGCCAGCAGCTTGCCCAGGGACCTACAGGGTTACAATGAGCAGTTCTTC.

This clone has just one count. The CDR3 DNA sequence: TGTGCCAGCAGCTTATCCGGGACAGGGGTCCGCTACGAGCAGTACTTC. Amino acids: CASSLSGTGVRYEQYF. The genes are TRBV7-8 and TRBJ2-7; the match to TRBD1 covers 10 bases. Trimming cost V 2 bases and J 3 bases; bases outside gene matches: 7. This CDR3 region has 16 residues. CDR1 is SGHVS, CDR2 FQNEAQ, per germline.

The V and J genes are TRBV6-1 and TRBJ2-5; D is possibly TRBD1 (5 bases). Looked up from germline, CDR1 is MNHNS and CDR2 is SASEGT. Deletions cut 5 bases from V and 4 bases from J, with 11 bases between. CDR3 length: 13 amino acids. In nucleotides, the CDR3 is TGTGCCAGCAGTAACCAGGGTCGAGAGACCCAGTACTTC. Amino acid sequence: CASSNQGRETQYF.

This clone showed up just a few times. The CDR3 nucleotides are TGTGCCATCAGTGAGGGAGGGACAGGACCTACTAACTCCTACGAGCAGTACTTC. Translated, it gives CAISEGGTGPTNSYEQYF. J is TRBJ2-7 and V is TRBV10-3; 8 bases map to TRBD1. Germline CDR1 is ENHRY and CDR2 is SYGVKD. The CDR3 sequence is 18 residues long. V gave up 2 bases and J gave up 0 bases; unmatched junction bases: 12.

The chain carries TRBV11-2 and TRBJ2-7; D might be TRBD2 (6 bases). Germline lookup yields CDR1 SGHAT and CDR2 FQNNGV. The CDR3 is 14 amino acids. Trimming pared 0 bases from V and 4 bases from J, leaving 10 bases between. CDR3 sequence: CASSLEVGGYEQYF. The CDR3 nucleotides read TGTGCCAGCAGCTTAGAGGTCGGGGGTTACGAGCAGTACTTC.

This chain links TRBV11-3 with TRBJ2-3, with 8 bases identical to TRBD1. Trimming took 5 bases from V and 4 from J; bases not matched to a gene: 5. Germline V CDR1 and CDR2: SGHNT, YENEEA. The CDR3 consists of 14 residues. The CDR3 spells CASSVFRGPDTQYF. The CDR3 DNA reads TGTGCCAGCAGCGTGTTCAGGGGGCCAGATACGCAGTATTTT.

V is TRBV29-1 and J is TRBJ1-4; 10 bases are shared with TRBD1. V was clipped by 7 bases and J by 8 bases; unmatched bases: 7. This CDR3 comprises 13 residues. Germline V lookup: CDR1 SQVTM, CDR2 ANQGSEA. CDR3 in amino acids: CSGLDRGVEKLFF. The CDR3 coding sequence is TGCAGCGGATTGGACAGGGGGGTAGAAAAACTGTTTTTT.